This T cell receptor (beta chain) stems from a study of early T cells in non-severe SARS-CoV-2 infection. Background on the study: The authors sequenced bulk RNA from unsorted whole blood, leaving chains unpaired. Study-wide results and limits: The study's VDJdb matching favored anti-spike CD8 responses and missed private and CD4 specificities.

Trimming removed 4 bases at V and 2 bases at J, with 11 bases between. The V gene's germline CDR1 is SQVTM and CDR2 ANQGSEA. This CDR3 comprises 13 residues. Researchers tagged individual cDNA molecules with unique molecular identifiers. TCRdb itself ran the 5' RACE reads through MiXCR, one entry per CDR3 protein. Counted here are about 60,000 distinct CDR3 sequences, about 8.9% occurring once; the ten biggest clones make up approximately 15%. This clonotype occurred many times. Its target is unknown. Sequencing input: whole blood. The receptor was derived from an adult who was a healthcare worker with PCR-confirmed SARS-CoV-2 infection or an uninfected control (not recorded which). The chain recombines TRBV29-1 with TRBJ2-5; no clear D. In DNA, the CDR3 is TGCAGCGTTGGGCTAGGCAGGCAAGAGACCCAGTACTTC. This codes for CSVGLGRQETQYF. The full variable domain, completed using reference TRBV29-1 and TRBJ2-5, is SAVISQKPSRDICQRGTSLTIQCQVDSQVTMMFWYRQQPGQSLTLIATANQGSEATYESGFVIDKFPISRPNLTFSTLTVSNMSPEDSSIYLCSVGLGRQETQYFGPGTRLLVL.